Each of the 24 T cell receptor beta chains below was sequenced from the same sample in a study of T cells after yellow fever vaccination. TCRdb re-called the 5' RACE reads through MiXCR, storing one row per CDR3 protein. The sample lists 300,000 to 450,000 distinct CDR3 sequences, 6.2% seen once, with 14% to 15% in the top ten. Sequencing was performed on PBMCs, taken 5 days after the yellow fever booster vaccination. Receptor source: a man aged 25 to 40 who received the YFV17D yellow fever vaccine.

This clonotype has ten or more counts. V and J are TRBV24-1 and TRBJ2-3; D unclear. Germline V lookup: CDR1 KGHDR, CDR2 SFDVKD. The CDR3 is 12 residues long. The V end lost 1 base, the J end lost 3 bases, and 1 base lay between the germline ends. CDR3 protein: CATSDFTDTQYF. In nucleotides, the CDR3 is TGTGCCACCAGTGATTTTACAGATACGCAGTATTTT.

This clonotype was seen a few times. This chain joins TRBV6-5 and TRBJ2-2; D gene uncertain. CDR1 MNHEY and CDR2 SVGAGI come from the germline V gene. The CDR3 loop spans 14 amino acids. V shed 0 bases and J shed 6 bases, with 8 bases lying between them. CDR3 protein: CASSYSTLSGELFF. The CDR3 DNA reads TGTGCCAGCAGTTACTCAACTCTCTCCGGGGAGCTGTTTTTT.

The V and J genes are TRBV7-9 and TRBJ2-2; 7 bases align to TRBD1. CDR1 is SEHNR, CDR2 FQNEAQ, per germline (reference sequence). V trimming: 1 base; J trimming: 6 bases; junction bases outside the gene matches: 2. This CDR3 is built from 14 residues. In DNA, the CDR3 is TGTGCCAGCAGCTTAGGAGGGGGCGCCGGGGAGCTGTTTTTT. It translates to CASSLGGGAGELFF.

At least ten counts were recorded for this clonotype. The chain carries TRBV12-3 or TRBV12-4 and TRBJ2-3; 9 positions agree with TRBD2. Trimming at V came to 6 bases and at J to 5 bases, leaving 9 bases not matched to a gene. The CDR3 is made up of 15 amino acids. The CDR3: CASSLNSGSVDTQYF. CDR3 DNA sequence: TGTGCCAGCAGCTTAAATAGCGGGAGCGTAGATACGCAGTATTTT.

The chain carries TRBV4-3 and TRBJ2-7; no definite D call. The CDR3 is 15 amino acids. Germline V lookup: CDR1 LGHNA, CDR2 YSLEER. Trimming removed 0 bases at V and 2 bases at J, with 11 bases between. CDR3: CASSQDSTLTYEQYF. The CDR3 DNA reads TGCGCCAGCAGCCAAGATAGCACCCTCACCTACGAGCAGTACTTC.

This chain connects TRBV7-2 to TRBJ2-7; maybe TRBD2 (6 bases). The CDR3 contains 15 residues. Trimming shortened V by 4 bases and J by 2 bases, and 15 bases separated the two germline ends. CDR1 is SGHTA, CDR2 FQGNSA, per germline. The CDR3 DNA reads TGTGCCAGCAGCTATGGGGGATCGGGAGCCTACGAGCAGTACTTC. The encoded protein is CASSYGGSGAYEQYF.

This sequence joins TRBV29-1 and TRBJ2-3; D is undetermined. Germline V gene data show CDR1 as SQVTM and CDR2 as ANQGSEA. V gave up 6 bases and J gave up 2 bases, with 6 bases separating them. The CDR3 is 11 residues long. Here the CDR3 reads CSVVVTDTQYF. The CDR3 coding sequence is TGCAGCGTGGTGGTCACAGATACGCAGTATTTT.

This clonotype showed up many times. The rearrangement links TRBV7-8 to TRBJ2-5; D call uncertain. Germline V CDR1 and CDR2: SGHVS, FQNEAQ. The V gene lost 1 base and the J gene lost 9 bases, with 15 bases spanning the gap. This CDR3 has 14 amino acids. CDR3 in DNA: TGTGCCAGCAGCTTAGACCCTTCTTATCCGGCCCAGTACTTC. Translating gives CASSLDPSYPAQYF.

This clonotype has a count of ten or more. The chain employs TRBV5-1 and TRBJ2-1; 12 bases are shared with TRBD2. This CDR3 has 15 amino acids. Unmatched junction bases numbered 8, after V lost 4 bases and J lost 9 bases. Per germline, CDR1 SGHRS and CDR2 YFSETQ. CDR3 amino acids: CASSNRLAGDPEQFF. Written as DNA, the CDR3 is TGCGCCAGCAGCAACAGACTAGCGGGAGACCCTGAGCAGTTCTTC.

Many counts were recorded for this clonotype. The J gene is TRBJ1-1, the V gene TRBV6-2 or TRBV6-3; D may be TRBD1 (5 bases). This CDR3 region has 13 residues. Germline loops: CDR1 MNHEY, CDR2 SVGEGT. V dropped 7 bases and J dropped 6 bases, with 15 bases sitting between them. CDR3 loop: CASTDSLDAEAFF. DNA of the CDR3: TGTGCCAGCACTGACAGTTTAGACGCTGAAGCTTTCTTT.

The chain joins TRBV4-2 to TRBJ1-2; weak D call: TRBD1 (5 bases). V was cut by 2 bases and J by 4 bases, with 14 bases left in between. Germline V gene sequence: CDR1 LGHNA, CDR2 YNFKEQ. The CDR3 is 15 amino acids. Here the CDR3 DNA reads TGTGCCAGCAGCCAACCTCAAGACAGACCCTATGGCTACACCTTC. Residues: CASSQPQDRPYGYTF.

This clonotype was observed a few times. The chain uses TRBV5-1 and TRBJ1-1, with unresolved D. This CDR3 has 15 residues. V dropped 0 bases and J dropped 4 bases, with 13 bases sitting between them. Germline loops: CDR1 SGHRS, CDR2 YFSETQ. This chain's CDR3 is CASSLATGFRTEAFF. CDR3 coding DNA: TGCGCCAGCAGCTTGGCCACGGGGTTCCGCACTGAAGCTTTCTTT.

J is TRBJ2-5 and V is TRBV24-1, with D maybe TRBD1 (5 bases). V was pared by 3 bases and J by 5 bases, with 12 bases between. The CDR3 spans 14 residues. Germline CDR1 reads KGHDR; CDR2 reads SFDVKD. This CDR3 reads CATSDTQSGETQYF. CDR3 bases: TGTGCCACCAGTGATACGCAGTCAGGGGAGACCCAGTACTTC.

The chain carries TRBV20-1 and TRBJ2-7; D gene uncertain. Germline CDR1 is DFQATT and CDR2 is SNEGSKA (reference sequence). V lost 4 bases and J 2 bases, leaving 9 bases between the germline ends. The CDR3 contains 12 residues. CDR3 amino acids: CSAIDTAYEQYF. The CDR3 coding sequence is TGCAGTGCTATAGACACCGCCTACGAGCAGTACTTC.

The chain recombines TRBV20-1 with TRBJ2-3, with 13 bases aligning to TRBD2. Germline V CDR1 and CDR2: DFQATT, SNEGSKA (reference sequence). The V gene end was trimmed by 5 bases and the J gene end by 2 bases; junction bases not matched to a gene: 7. CDR3 size: 16 residues. The CDR3 bases are TGCAGTGCTCCGGGACTAGCGGGGCGGACCACAGATACGCAGTATTTT. Translated, it gives CSAPGLAGRTTDTQYF.

Ten or more counts support this clonotype. The genes are TRBV27 and TRBJ2-1; D is possibly TRBD2 (5 bases). This CDR3 has 13 residues. Germline CDR1 is MNHEY and CDR2 is SMNVEV (reference sequence). The germline V and J ends were trimmed by 5 bases and 4 bases, with 9 bases remaining between them. The CDR3 protein is CASSPRGYNEQFF. For the CDR3, the DNA is TGTGCCAGCAGTCCTCGGGGTTACAATGAGCAGTTCTTC.

CDR3: CASSVIGGEGQPQHF. DNA of the CDR3: TGTGCCAGCAGTGTAATAGGGGGCGAAGGGCAGCCCCAGCATTTT. The gene calls are TRBV6-1 and TRBJ1-5; 7 bases fit TRBD1. This CDR3 region has 15 residues. Trimming at V came to 4 bases and at J to 7 bases, leaving 10 bases not matched to a gene. The V gene's germline CDR1 is MNHNS and CDR2 SASEGT.

This clonotype was observed a few times. V usage is TRBV29-1 and J usage is TRBJ1-3; possibly TRBD1 for D (6 bases). The germline V gene encodes CDR1 SQVTM and CDR2 ANQGSEA. This CDR3 region has 12 residues. Trimming took 7 bases from V and 3 from J, leaving 10 bases between them. For the CDR3, the DNA is TGCAGCGCGGGGGGCAGTGGAAACACCATATATTTT. It yields the protein CSAGGSGNTIYF.

This clonotype was counted many times. The V call is TRBV6-5, the J call TRBJ1-1; tentatively, D is TRBD1 (6 bases). This CDR3 is 15 amino acids long. Trimming left V 4 bases short and J 4 bases short, with 16 bases between. Looked up from germline, CDR1 is MNHEY and CDR2 is SVGAGI. CDR3 DNA: TGTGCCAGCAGTTTAGACAGGCTAAGGGGCACTGAAGCTTTCTTT. It yields the protein CASSLDRLRGTEAFF.

This clonotype appeared a few times. The rearrangement joins TRBV7-2 to TRBJ2-3, with D possibly being TRBD2 (5 bases). The germline V gene has CDR1 SGHTA and CDR2 FQGNSA. Trimming shortened V by 4 bases and J by 7 bases, and 12 bases separated the two germline ends. The CDR3 contains 13 residues. CDR3 nucleotide sequence: TGTGCCAGCAGCTCTCCTAGCTATTATACGCAGTATTTT. Encoded protein: CASSSPSYYTQYF.

A few counts support this clonotype. The chain joins TRBV20-1 to TRBJ2-2; 7 bases map to TRBD2. Trimming took 3 bases from V and 5 from J; bases not matched to a gene: 6. The CDR3 is 14 residues long. Germline CDR1 is DFQATT and CDR2 is SNEGSKA (reference sequence). Here the CDR3 reads CSASETSRTGELFF. In nucleotides, the CDR3 is TGCAGTGCTAGCGAGACTAGCCGGACCGGGGAGCTGTTTTTT.

The J gene is TRBJ2-1, the V gene TRBV7-2; 7 nucleotides line up with TRBD2. The CDR3 covers 16 residues. After removal of 5 bases from V and 4 bases from J, the junction contained 11 bases not matched to a gene. CDR1 is SGHTA and CDR2 is FQGNSA in the germline V gene. The CDR3 DNA is TGTGCCAGCAGCCCCCCAAGAGCGGGGTTGTACAATGAGCAGTTCTTC. Encoded protein: CASSPPRAGLYNEQFF.

This clonotype was seen only a few times. The chain has TRBV5-5 and TRBJ2-7; 9 bases map to TRBD2. The CDR3 has 16 residues. Per germline, CDR1 SGHKS and CDR2 YYEKEE (reference sequence). The J segment lost 2 bases and the V segment lost 3 bases, leaving 9 bases of the junction unmatched. For the CDR3, the DNA is TGTGCCAGCAGCTCCCCAAATAGCGGGAGAGCCTACGAGCAGTACTTC. Protein product: CASSSPNSGRAYEQYF.

The CDR3 nucleotides read TGTGCCAGCAGTTTACTGGGCGGGGTTTCTGGGGCCAACGTCCTGACTTTC. Translated, it gives CASSLLGGVSGANVLTF. The chain employs TRBV27 and TRBJ2-6, with D perhaps TRBD2 (6 bases). The CDR3 has 17 amino acids. V was cut by 2 bases and J by 1 base, with 12 bases left in between. Germline loops: CDR1 MNHEY, CDR2 SMNVEV (reference sequence).